This TCR beta chain was observed in a study of T cell responses to AZD1222 COVID-19 vaccine. The study, taken as a whole, reports: Clonal diversity may have been underestimated in mostly white British donors.

TCRdb's table, derived via immunoSEQ multiplex PCR, lists solely in-frame clones and lacks some. The profile covers 250,000 to 300,000 clones, with 90% to 95% appearing a single time and around 0.5% taken by the ten largest. The CDR3 totals 16 residues. With 6 bases clipped from V and 2 bases from J, the junction kept 4 bases outside the gene matches. Germline V CDR1 and CDR2: MNHEY, SMNVEV (reference sequence). A remark on this clone: Its antigen is not known.

The chain is built from TRBV27 and TRBJ2-7, with 16 bases fitting TRBD2. The TCR originated in an adult who received the AZD1222 COVID-19 vaccine. The source material was peripheral blood, sampled 28 days after the second AZD1222 dose. The CDR3 is CASRMGLAGGPYEQYF. The CDR3 DNA reads TGTGCCAGCAGGATGGGACTAGCGGGGGGGCCCTACGAGCAGTACTTC.